These T cell receptor beta chains were read from a single sample in a study of shared clonotypes between healthy human individuals. Sequencing used immunoSEQ multiplex PCR; TCRdb keeps in-frame clones, though not all of them. The sample has some 450,000 clones, approximately 71% seen once; the top ten hold about 12%. The specimen sequenced was PBMCs. The receptors derive from a woman in her thirties or forties in good health. Some clones in this sample may be carry-over from other donors' samples. Both conserved end residues are part of each CDR3. A D gene is named only where the DNA matches it firmly. A row's size may be missing; if present it is once, few, many or a size class.

>few|.|TRBJ1-2|TRBV9
TGTGCCAGCAGCGTAGTGGGGGGATCTAATGGCTACACCTTC
CASSVVGGSNGYTF
>.|TRBD2|TRBJ2-2|TRBV7-8
TGTGCCAGCAGCTTCTATGGGTTGAGCGGGAGGGCCGGGGAGCTGTTTTTT
CASSFYGLSGRAGELFF
>.|.|TRBJ1-1|TRBV18
TGTGCCAGCTCACGTACAGAGAACACTGAAGCTTTCTTT
CASSRTENTEAFF
>once|TRBD1|TRBJ1-4|TRBV30
TGTGCCTGGAGTGTAAGGGGGACAGGGGGCGCCTCTGAAAAACTGTTTTTT
CAWSVRGTGGASEKLFF
>.|.|TRBJ1-2|TRBV9
TGTGCCAGCAGCGTCCGTGGAAGTGGCTACACCTTC
CASSVRGSGYTF
>.|.|TRBJ1-5|TRBV4-2
TGTGCCAGCAGCCTAGGGCTGGGTCAGCCCCAGCATTTT
CASSLGLGQPQHF
>once|.|TRBJ2-7|TRBV7-8
TGTGCCAGCAGCTTAGGGGGTTGGGGGATTACCTACGAGCAGTACTTC
CASSLGGWGITYEQYF
>.|.|TRBJ2-1|TRBV2
TGTGCCAGCAGTGAAGGATACGGTGAGCAGTTCTTC
CASSEGYGEQFF
>many|TRBD2|TRBJ2-1|TRBV5-1
TGCGCCAGCTCACGGACTAGCGGGAGGCCCTTATACAATGAGCAGTTCTTC
CASSRTSGRPLYNEQFF
>.|TRBD1|TRBJ1-1|TRBV29-1
TGCAGCACTCGACAGGGTTGGGACACTGAAGCTTTCTTT
CSTRQGWDTEAFF
>.|.|TRBJ1-5|TRBV7-9
TGTGCCAGCAGCTTAGGTACAGGCAATCAGCCCCAGCATTTT
CASSLGTGNQPQHF
>.|.|TRBJ2-7|TRBV11-2
TGTGCCAGCAGCTTACGGTGGGAGCAGTACTTC
CASSLRWEQYF
>.|.|TRBJ2-5|TRBV28
TGTGCCAGCAGTTTACAGGATGTAACAAAAGAGACCCAGTACTTC
CASSLQDVTKETQYF
>.|.|TRBJ2-3|TRBV5-1
TGCGCCAGCAGCTTGGTTGGGGGGCACACAGATACGCAGTATTTT
CASSLVGGHTDTQYF